Shown below are 21 T cell receptor beta chains from a single sample sequenced in a study of blood T cell repertoires in COVID-19. The assay was immunoSEQ multiplex PCR, and TCRdb's table has in-frame clones only and misses some. The sample holds approximately 240,000 clones, about 88% seen once. Sequencing was carried out using peripheral blood. Every receptor here comes from a middle-aged woman who had recovered from COVID-19.

This clone came up once. CDR3 DNA sequence: TGTGCCAGCAGCCCGGACAGGGGATACACCATATATTTT. Translated: CASSPDRGYTIYF. The chain joins TRBV7-2 to TRBJ1-3, with 9 bases lining up with TRBD1. The CDR3 is 13 amino acids. CDR1 and CDR2 from the germline V gene are SGHTA and FQGNSA. The V and J ends lost 5 bases and 8 bases, in that order; junction bases with no gene match: 4. Variable domain in full (rest from reference TRBV7-2 and TRBJ1-3): GAGVSQSPSNKVTEKGKDVELRCDPISGHTALYWYRQSLGQGLEFLIYFQGNSAPDKSGLPSDRFSAERTGGSVSTLTIQRTQQEDSAVYLCASSPDRGYTIYFGEGSWLTVV.

This clone was recorded once. The chain joins TRBV11-3 to TRBJ2-7; possible D gene TRBD1, 6 bases. CDR1 is SGHNT, CDR2 YENEEA, per germline. The CDR3 consists of 15 residues. The V end was cut by 0 bases, the J end by 2 bases, with 11 bases between. CDR3 sequence: CASSLEGARAYEQYF. DNA of the CDR3: TGTGCCAGCAGCTTAGAGGGGGCGAGGGCCTACGAGCAGTACTTC.

This clone has a single count. The gene calls are TRBV29-1 and TRBJ2-2; 12 nucleotides align to TRBD1. This CDR3 is 14 amino acids long. Unmatched junction bases numbered 3, after V lost 4 bases and J lost 6 bases. In germline, CDR1 is SQVTM, CDR2 ANQGSEA. The CDR3 DNA reads TGCAGCGTTGCCGGGACAGGGGGCGCCGGGGAGCTGTTTTTT. Its translation: CSVAGTGGAGELFF.

The chain's CDR3 is CASSLRGGRTEAFF. CDR3 DNA: TGTGCCAGCAGCTTGCGAGGGGGCAGAACTGAAGCTTTCTTT. The chain has TRBV5-6 and TRBJ1-1; 7 bases line up with TRBD1. The trim removed 1 base at V and 5 bases at J, leaving 5 bases unmatched. In germline, CDR1 is SGHDT, CDR2 YYEEEE. The CDR3 is 14 residues long.

The chain recombines TRBV12-5 with TRBJ2-7; tentative D call: TRBD2 (5 bases). CDR3 length equals 13 residues. In germline, CDR1 is LGHNT, CDR2 FRNRAP. V gave up 2 bases and J gave up 6 bases, with 11 bases separating them. This CDR3 is CASGLTRGFEQYF. DNA of the CDR3: TGTGCTAGTGGTTTGACCCGGGGTTTCGAGCAGTACTTC.

The V call is TRBV10-3, the J call TRBJ2-3; TRBD2 agrees at 9 bases. This CDR3 region has 14 residues. In germline, CDR1 is ENHRY, CDR2 SYGVKD. With V trimmed by 7 bases and J by 6 bases, 8 bases remained unmatched. The CDR3 region is CAINPAGGADTQYF. In DNA form, the CDR3 reads TGTGCCATCAATCCAGCGGGAGGAGCCGATACGCAGTATTTT.

This clone was seen only once. The gene calls are TRBV7-2 and TRBJ2-4; a weak D match, TRBD2 (5 bases). The germline CDR1 and CDR2 sequences are SGHTA and FQGNSA. CDR3 length: 14 amino acids. V lost 1 base, J lost 8 bases, and 12 bases lay in between. The CDR3 bases are TGTGCCAGCAGCTTAGGACTACATTGGGACATTCAGTACTTC. Its protein product is CASSLGLHWDIQYF.

The chain is built from TRBV11-2 and TRBJ2-3; D not resolved. From germline, CDR1 is SGHAT and CDR2 FQNNGV. V was clipped by 5 bases and J by 5 bases, with 14 bases between them. The CDR3 spans 14 residues. CDR3 residues: CASSPTNPKDTQYF. The CDR3 DNA sequence: TGTGCCAGCAGCCCAACTAATCCGAAAGATACGCAGTATTTT.

With respect to this clone: Within the sample, other DNA sequences also encode this same CDR3. This chain joins TRBV30 and TRBJ1-5, with D uncertain. CDR1 GTSNPN and CDR2 SVGIG come from the germline V gene (reference sequence). The CDR3 loop spans 13 amino acids. Trimming stripped 0 bases from V and 4 bases from J, with 7 bases between. Written as DNA, the CDR3 is TGTGCCTGGAGTGTACGGGGAAATCAGCCCCAGCATTTT. Its translation is CAWSVRGNQPQHF.

The chain carries TRBV6-5 and TRBJ2-1, with 9 bases matching TRBD1. This CDR3 has 13 residues. Trimming cost V 6 bases and J 6 bases; bases outside gene matches: 3. The germline CDR1 and CDR2 sequences are MNHEY and SVGAGI. The CDR3 bases are TGTGCCAGCAGGAGGGGACAGGGCAATGAGCAGTTCTTC. Its translation is CASRRGQGNEQFF.

This chain links TRBV6-4 with TRBJ1-2; D not resolved. V lost 6 bases, J lost 7 bases, and 18 bases lay in between. Germline-derived CDR1 and CDR2 are MRHNA and SNTAGT. CDR3 length: 14 amino acids. The CDR3 reads CASSEGRATAGYTF. CDR3 in DNA: TGTGCCAGCAGCGAGGGCCGGGCCACGGCTGGCTACACCTTC.

The rearrangement joins TRBV9 to TRBJ2-7, with D tentatively TRBD2 (7 bases). V was pared by 2 bases and J by 5 bases, with 23 bases between. The CDR3 totals 17 residues. Germline values: CDR1 SGDLS, CDR2 YYNGEE. CDR3 nucleotide sequence: TGTGCCAGCAGCGTCCCCAATGGGGAGGGGACATTAGACGAGCAGTACTTC. Its protein is CASSVPNGEGTLDEQYF.

The table lists this clone with a few counts. The CDR3: CASSSAGQGGTYEQYF. The DNA of the CDR3 is TGTGCCAGTAGTTCAGCGGGACAGGGGGGCACCTACGAGCAGTACTTC. V and J are TRBV19 and TRBJ2-7; 11 bases are shared with TRBD1. This CDR3 is built from 16 residues. The germline V gene encodes CDR1 LNHDA and CDR2 SQIVND (reference sequence). V lost 5 bases, J lost 2 bases, and 8 bases stayed unmatched. Drawing the rest from reference TRBV19 and TRBJ2-7, the complete variable domain is DGGITQSPKYLFRKEGQNVTLSCEQNLNHDAMYWYRQDPGQGLRLIYYSQIVNDFQKGDIAEGYSVSREKKESFPLTVTSAQKNPTAFYLCASSSAGQGGTYEQYFGPGTRLTVT.

The chain recombines TRBV29-1 with TRBJ2-5, with a possible D match to TRBD2 (5 bases). CDR3 size: 10 residues. Germline CDR1 is SQVTM and CDR2 is ANQGSEA. V was pared by 4 bases and J by 5 bases, with 5 bases between. The CDR3 sequence is CSVAGETQYF. DNA for the CDR3: TGCAGCGTTGCGGGGGAGACCCAGTACTTC.

This chain links TRBV6-5 with TRBJ2-7; TRBD1 matches at 9 bases. CDR3 length: 15 residues. The germline V gene encodes CDR1 MNHEY and CDR2 SVGAGI. V trimming: 5 bases; J trimming: 6 bases; junction bases outside the gene matches: 11. The CDR3 DNA follows: TGTGCCAGCAGTACTTACCCGGGACAGGGCCGCGAGCAGTACTTC. The encoded protein is CASSTYPGQGREQYF.

The CDR3 region is CASSSAGASTDTQYF. DNA of the CDR3: TGTGCCAGCAGTAGCGCGGGGGCGAGCACAGATACGCAGTATTTT. The chain employs TRBV2 and TRBJ2-3, with D perhaps TRBD2 (7 bases). This CDR3 comprises 15 residues. The V gene's germline CDR1 is SNHLY and CDR2 FYNNEI. Trimming removed 5 bases at V and 0 bases at J, with 12 bases between.

The V call is TRBV11-3, the J call TRBJ2-7, with 8 bases fitting TRBD2. Germline V gives CDR1 SGHNT, CDR2 YENEEA. CDR3 length: 17 residues. V trimming: 3 bases; J trimming: 2 bases; junction bases outside the gene matches: 12. This CDR3 reads CASSFFYGGRRTYEQYF. CDR3 DNA sequence: TGTGCCAGCAGCTTCTTTTATGGCGGGAGGAGGACCTACGAGCAGTACTTC.

The chain couples TRBV6-5 to TRBJ1-2, with 9 bases that match TRBD1. CDR1 is MNHEY, CDR2 SVGAGI, per germline. V lost 6 bases and J lost 8; bases outside the gene matches: 7. CDR3 length: 13 residues. The CDR3 DNA reads TGTGCCAGCAGCAGGGGACAGGGCGGAGGCTACACCTTC. Translating it yields CASSRGQGGGYTF.

This chain links TRBV7-8 with TRBJ2-7; D perhaps matches TRBD1 (5 bases). Per germline, CDR1 SGHVS and CDR2 FQNEAQ. The V and J ends lost 5 bases and 3 bases respectively, with 14 bases between them. There are 14 residues in the CDR3. CDR3 amino acids: CASSILGQGYEQYF. The CDR3 DNA is TGTGCCAGCAGCATCTTAGGGCAGGGCTACGAGCAGTACTTC.

V gene TRBV30 combines with J gene TRBJ2-3, with TRBD2 identical over 8 bases. CDR1 is GTSNPN, CDR2 SVGIG, per germline (reference sequence). This CDR3 region has 15 residues. The trim removed 4 bases at V and 2 bases at J, leaving 8 bases unmatched. The CDR3 sequence is CAWTPRTSPTDTQYF. The CDR3 DNA sequence: TGTGCCTGGACCCCCAGGACTAGCCCCACAGATACGCAGTATTTT.

The chain joins TRBV28 to TRBJ2-3, with 7 bases fitting TRBD1. The CDR3 runs to 15 residues. Germline CDR1 and CDR2: MDHEN and SYDVKM. V dropped 2 bases and J dropped 4; count of bases not matched to a gene: 6. CDR3 coding DNA: TGTGCCAGCAGTTTACCGACAGGGTGGGCAGATACGCAGTATTTT. Translated: CASSLPTGWADTQYF.